The TCR beta chain under discussion was sequenced for a study of blood T cell repertoires in COVID-19. Study background: Sites across the United States, Italy and Spain contributed samples from acute and convalescent COVID-19. The analysed material was cDNA or gDNA that came from T cells, B-cell-depleted T cells, or PBMCs.

Authors' methods: Nucleated cell counts were estimated from reference gene primer amplification. TCRdb's table, derived via immunoSEQ multiplex PCR, lists solely in-frame clones and lacks some. From that table come the V and J calls and clone size; the DNA was used to work out D and trimming. The table shows approximately 120,000 clones, with around 78% occurring only once. The CDR3 contains 16 residues. Germline lookup yields CDR1 KGHDR and CDR2 SFDVKD. V gave up 3 bases and J gave up 4 bases; unmatched junction bases: 7. This chain links TRBV24-1 with TRBJ2-3; 9 nucleotides line up with TRBD1. The sequenced sample consisted of peripheral blood. This receptor was taken from a human donor in a cohort sampled during active COVID-19. The CDR3 loop is CATSDGGTGKADTQYF. As DNA, the CDR3 is TGTGCCACCAGTGATGGTGGGACAGGGAAAGCAGATACGCAGTATTTT.